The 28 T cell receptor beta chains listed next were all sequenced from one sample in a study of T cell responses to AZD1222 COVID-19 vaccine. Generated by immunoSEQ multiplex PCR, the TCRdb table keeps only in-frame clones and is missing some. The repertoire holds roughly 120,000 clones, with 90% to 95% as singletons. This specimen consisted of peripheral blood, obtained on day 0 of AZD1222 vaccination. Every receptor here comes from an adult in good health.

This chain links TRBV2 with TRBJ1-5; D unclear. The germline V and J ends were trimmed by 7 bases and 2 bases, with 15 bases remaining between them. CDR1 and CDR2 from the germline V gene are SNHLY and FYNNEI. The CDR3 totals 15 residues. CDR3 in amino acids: CASTRSSQGNQPQHF. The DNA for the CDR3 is TGTGCCAGCACCCGTTCTTCCCAGGGCAATCAGCCCCAGCATTTT.

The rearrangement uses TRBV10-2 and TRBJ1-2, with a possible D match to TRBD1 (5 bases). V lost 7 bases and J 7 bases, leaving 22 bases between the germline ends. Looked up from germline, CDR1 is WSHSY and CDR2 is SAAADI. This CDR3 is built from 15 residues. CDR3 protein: CASTPDSQRDLGYTF. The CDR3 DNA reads TGCGCCAGCACTCCAGACAGTCAGCGAGATCTTGGCTACACCTTC.

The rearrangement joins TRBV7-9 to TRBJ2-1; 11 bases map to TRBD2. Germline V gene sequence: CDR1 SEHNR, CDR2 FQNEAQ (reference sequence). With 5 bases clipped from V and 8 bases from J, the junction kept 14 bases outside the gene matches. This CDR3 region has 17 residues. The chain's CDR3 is CASSRGLAAQVGDEQFF. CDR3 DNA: TGTGCCAGCAGCCGGGGACTAGCGGCCCAAGTTGGGGATGAGCAGTTCTTC.

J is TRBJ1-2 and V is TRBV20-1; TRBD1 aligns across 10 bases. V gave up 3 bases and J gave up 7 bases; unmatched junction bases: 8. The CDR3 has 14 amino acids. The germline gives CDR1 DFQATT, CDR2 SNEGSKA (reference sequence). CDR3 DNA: TGCAGTGCTAGTCAGCGGGACAGGGGAGGTGGCTACACCTTC. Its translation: CSASQRDRGGGYTF.

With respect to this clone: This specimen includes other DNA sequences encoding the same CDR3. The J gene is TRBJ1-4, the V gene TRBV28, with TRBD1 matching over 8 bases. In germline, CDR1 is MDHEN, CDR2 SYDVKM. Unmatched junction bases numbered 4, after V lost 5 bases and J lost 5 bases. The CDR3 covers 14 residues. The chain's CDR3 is CASSTGQANEKLFF. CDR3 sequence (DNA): TGTGCCAGCAGTACGGGACAGGCCAATGAAAAACTGTTTTTT. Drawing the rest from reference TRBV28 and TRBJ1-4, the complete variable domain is DVKVTQSSRYLVKRTGEKVFLECVQDMDHENMFWYRQDPGLGLRLIYFSYDVKMKEKGDIPEGYSVSREKKERFSLILESASTNQTSMYLCASSTGQANEKLFFGSGTQLSVL.

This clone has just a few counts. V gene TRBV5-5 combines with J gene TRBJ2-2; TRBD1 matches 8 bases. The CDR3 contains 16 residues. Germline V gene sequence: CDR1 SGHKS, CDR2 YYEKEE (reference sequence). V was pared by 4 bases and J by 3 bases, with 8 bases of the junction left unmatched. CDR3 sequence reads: CASSTGQGVYTGELFF. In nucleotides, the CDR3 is TGTGCCAGCAGCACCGGACAGGGAGTGTACACCGGGGAGCTGTTTTTT.

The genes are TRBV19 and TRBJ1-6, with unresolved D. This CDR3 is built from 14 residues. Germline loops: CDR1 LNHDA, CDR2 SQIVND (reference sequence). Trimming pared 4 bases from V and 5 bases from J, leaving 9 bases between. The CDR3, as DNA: TGTGCCAGTAGTACCTCGGTAGATAATTCACCCCTCCACTTT. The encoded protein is CASSTSVDNSPLHF. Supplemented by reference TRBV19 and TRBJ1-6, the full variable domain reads DGGITQSPKYLFRKEGQNVTLSCEQNLNHDAMYWYRQDPGQGLRLIYYSQIVNDFQKGDIAEGYSVSREKKESFPLTVTSAQKNPTAFYLCASSTSVDNSPLHFGNGTRLTVT.

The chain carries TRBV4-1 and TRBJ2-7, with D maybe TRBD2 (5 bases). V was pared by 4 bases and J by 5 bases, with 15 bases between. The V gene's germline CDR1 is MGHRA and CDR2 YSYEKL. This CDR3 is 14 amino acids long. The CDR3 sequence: CASSPREARNEQYF. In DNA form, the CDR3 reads TGCGCCAGCAGCCCACGGGAAGCGAGAAACGAGCAGTACTTC.

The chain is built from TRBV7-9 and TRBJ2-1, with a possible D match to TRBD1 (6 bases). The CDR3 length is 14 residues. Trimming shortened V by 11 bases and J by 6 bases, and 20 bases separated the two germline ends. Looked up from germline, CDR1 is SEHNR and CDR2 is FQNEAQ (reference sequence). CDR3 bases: TGTGCCGGGACATGGGTGGAACGCGCCAATGAGCAGTTCTTC. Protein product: CAGTWVERANEQFF.

CDR3 region: CAISPSQGQGLPLQYF. In nucleotides, the CDR3 is TGTGCCATCAGTCCCAGTCAGGGACAGGGGCTCCCCCTTCAGTATTTT. The chain combines TRBV10-3 with TRBJ2-3; 10 positions agree with TRBD1. The trim removed 5 bases at V and 12 bases at J, leaving 17 bases unmatched. The V gene's germline CDR1 is ENHRY and CDR2 SYGVKD. The CDR3 loop spans 16 amino acids.

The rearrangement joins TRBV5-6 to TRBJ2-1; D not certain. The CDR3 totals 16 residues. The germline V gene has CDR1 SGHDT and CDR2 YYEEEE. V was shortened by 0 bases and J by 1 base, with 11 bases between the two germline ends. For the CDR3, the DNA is TGTGCCAGCAGCTTGGTTTGGGGTGTTTCCTACAATGAGCAGTTCTTC. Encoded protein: CASSLVWGVSYNEQFF.

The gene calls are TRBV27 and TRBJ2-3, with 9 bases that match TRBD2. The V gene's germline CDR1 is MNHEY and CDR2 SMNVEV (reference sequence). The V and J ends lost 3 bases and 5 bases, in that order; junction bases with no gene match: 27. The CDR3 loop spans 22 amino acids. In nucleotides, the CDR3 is TGTGCCAGCAGTTTCTTTGCGGGGTCCGGCTTGGGACTAGCTCCCTTGCAAGATACGCAGTATTTT. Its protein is CASSFFAGSGLGLAPLQDTQYF.

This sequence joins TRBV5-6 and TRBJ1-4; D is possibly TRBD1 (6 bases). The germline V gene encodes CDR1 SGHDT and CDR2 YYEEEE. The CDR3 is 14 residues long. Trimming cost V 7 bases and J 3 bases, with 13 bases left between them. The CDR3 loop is CASRLRGANEKLFF. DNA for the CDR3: TGTGCCAGCCGCCTCAGGGGAGCTAATGAAAAACTGTTTTTT.

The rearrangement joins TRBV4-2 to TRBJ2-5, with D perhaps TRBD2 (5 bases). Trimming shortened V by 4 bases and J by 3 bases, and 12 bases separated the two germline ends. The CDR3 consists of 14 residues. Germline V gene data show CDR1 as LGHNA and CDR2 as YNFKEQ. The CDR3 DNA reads TGTGCCAGCAGCCTTCGGATGCGGGAAGAGACCCAGTACTTC. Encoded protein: CASSLRMREETQYF.

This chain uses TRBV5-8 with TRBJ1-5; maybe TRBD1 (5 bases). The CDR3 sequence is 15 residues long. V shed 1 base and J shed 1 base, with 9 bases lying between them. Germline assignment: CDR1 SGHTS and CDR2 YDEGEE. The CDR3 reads CASSLRRGSNQPQHF. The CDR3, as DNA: TGTGCCAGCAGCTTGAGACGGGGGAGCAATCAGCCCCAGCATTTT.

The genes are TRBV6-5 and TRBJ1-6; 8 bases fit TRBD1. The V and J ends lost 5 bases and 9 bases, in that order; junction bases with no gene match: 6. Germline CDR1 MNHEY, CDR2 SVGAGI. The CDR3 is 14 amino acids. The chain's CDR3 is CASSRGTGGSPLHF. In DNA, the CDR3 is TGTGCCAGCAGTCGCGGGACAGGTGGTTCACCCCTCCACTTT.

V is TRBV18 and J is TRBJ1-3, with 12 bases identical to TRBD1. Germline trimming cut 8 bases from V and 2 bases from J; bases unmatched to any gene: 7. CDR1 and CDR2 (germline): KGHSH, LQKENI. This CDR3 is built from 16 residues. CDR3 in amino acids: CASHPGTGGAGNTIYF. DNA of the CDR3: TGTGCCAGCCATCCCGGGACAGGGGGCGCTGGAAACACCATATATTTT.

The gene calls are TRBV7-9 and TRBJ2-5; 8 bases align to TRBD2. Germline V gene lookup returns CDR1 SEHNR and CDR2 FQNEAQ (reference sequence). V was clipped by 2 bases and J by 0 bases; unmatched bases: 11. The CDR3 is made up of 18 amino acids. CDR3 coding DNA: TGTGCCAGCAGCTTAAAGCCCTTTGGTAGCGGGGACCAAGAGACCCAGTACTTC. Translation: CASSLKPFGSGDQETQYF.

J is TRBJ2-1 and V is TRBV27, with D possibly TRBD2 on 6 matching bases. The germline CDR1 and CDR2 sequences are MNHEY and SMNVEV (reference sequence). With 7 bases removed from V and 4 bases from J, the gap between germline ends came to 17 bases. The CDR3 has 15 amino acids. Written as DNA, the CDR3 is TGTGCCAGCACTCCGCGGGGAACGATGTACAATGAGCAGTTCTTC. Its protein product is CASTPRGTMYNEQFF.

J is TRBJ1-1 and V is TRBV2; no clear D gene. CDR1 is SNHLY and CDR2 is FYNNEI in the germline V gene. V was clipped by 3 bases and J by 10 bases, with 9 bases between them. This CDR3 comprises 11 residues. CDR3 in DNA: TGTGCCAGCAGTGACCCGGGCGGAGCTTTCTTT. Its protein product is CASSDPGGAFF.

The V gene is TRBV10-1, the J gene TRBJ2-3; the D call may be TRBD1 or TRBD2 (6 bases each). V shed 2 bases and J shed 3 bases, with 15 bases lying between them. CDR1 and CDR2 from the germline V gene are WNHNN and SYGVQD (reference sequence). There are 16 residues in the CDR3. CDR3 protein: CASSEGRDMRTDTQYF. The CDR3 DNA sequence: TGCGCCAGCAGTGAGGGGCGGGACATGAGAACAGATACGCAGTATTTT.

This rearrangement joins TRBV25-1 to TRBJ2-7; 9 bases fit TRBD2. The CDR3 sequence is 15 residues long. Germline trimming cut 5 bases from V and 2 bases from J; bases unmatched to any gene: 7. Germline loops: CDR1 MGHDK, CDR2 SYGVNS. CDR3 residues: CASSLTSGPPYEQYF. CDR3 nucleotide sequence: TGTGCCAGCAGTCTGACTAGCGGACCTCCCTACGAGCAGTACTTC.

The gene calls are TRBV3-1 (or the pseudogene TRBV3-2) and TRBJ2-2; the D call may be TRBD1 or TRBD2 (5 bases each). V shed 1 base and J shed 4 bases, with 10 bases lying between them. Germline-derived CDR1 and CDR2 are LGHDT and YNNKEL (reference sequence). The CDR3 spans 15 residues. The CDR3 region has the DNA TGTGCCAGCAGCCAAGTTAGGGACGGCACCGGGGAGCTGTTTTTT. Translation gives CASSQVRDGTGELFF.

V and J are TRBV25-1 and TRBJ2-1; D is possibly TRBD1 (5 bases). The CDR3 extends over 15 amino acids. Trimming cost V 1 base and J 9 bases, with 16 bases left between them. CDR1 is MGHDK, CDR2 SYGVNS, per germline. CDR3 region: CASSESSGNIGEQFF. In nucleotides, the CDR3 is TGTGCCAGCAGTGAATCGTCAGGGAATATAGGTGAGCAGTTCTTC.

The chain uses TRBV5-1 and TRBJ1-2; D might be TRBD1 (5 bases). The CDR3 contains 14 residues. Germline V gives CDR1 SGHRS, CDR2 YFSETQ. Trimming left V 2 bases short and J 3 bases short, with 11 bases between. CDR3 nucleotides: TGCGCCAGCAGCTTCGGGGGGATCGACTATGGCTACACCTTC. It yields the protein CASSFGGIDYGYTF.

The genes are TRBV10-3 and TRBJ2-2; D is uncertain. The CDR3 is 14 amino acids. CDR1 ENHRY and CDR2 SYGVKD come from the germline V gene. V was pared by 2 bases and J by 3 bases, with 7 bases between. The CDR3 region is CAISERSDTGELFF. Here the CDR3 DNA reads TGTGCCATCAGTGAGAGGTCAGACACCGGGGAGCTGTTTTTT.

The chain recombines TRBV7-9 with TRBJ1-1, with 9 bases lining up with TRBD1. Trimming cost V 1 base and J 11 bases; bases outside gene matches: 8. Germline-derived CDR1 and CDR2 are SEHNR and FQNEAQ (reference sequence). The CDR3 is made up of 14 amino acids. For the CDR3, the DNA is TGTGCCAGCAGCTTAGGAAGGGGCGGGACAGGGGCTTTCTTT. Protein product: CASSLGRGGTGAFF.

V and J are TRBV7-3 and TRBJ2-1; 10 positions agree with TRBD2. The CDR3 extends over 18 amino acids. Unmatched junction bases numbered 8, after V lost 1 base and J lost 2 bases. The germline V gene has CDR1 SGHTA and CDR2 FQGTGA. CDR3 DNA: TGTGCCAGCAGCTTAAGAACCCTAGCGGGAGAAGCCTACAATGAGCAGTTCTTC. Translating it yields CASSLRTLAGEAYNEQFF.